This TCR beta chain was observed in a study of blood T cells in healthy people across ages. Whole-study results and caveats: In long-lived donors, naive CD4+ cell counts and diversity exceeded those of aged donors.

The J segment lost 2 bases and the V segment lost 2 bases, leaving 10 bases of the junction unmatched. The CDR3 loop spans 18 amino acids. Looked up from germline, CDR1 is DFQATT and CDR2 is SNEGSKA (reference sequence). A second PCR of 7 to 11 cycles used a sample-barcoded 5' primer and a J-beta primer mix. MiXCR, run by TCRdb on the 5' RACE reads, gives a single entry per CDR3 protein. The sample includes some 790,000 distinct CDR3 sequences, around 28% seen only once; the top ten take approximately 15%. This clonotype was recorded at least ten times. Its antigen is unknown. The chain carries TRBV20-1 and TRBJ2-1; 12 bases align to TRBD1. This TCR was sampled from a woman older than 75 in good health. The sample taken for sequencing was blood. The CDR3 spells CSARSLPGTGGPYNEQFF. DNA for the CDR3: TGCAGTGCTAGATCTCTGCCAGGGACAGGGGGCCCCTACAATGAGCAGTTCTTC.